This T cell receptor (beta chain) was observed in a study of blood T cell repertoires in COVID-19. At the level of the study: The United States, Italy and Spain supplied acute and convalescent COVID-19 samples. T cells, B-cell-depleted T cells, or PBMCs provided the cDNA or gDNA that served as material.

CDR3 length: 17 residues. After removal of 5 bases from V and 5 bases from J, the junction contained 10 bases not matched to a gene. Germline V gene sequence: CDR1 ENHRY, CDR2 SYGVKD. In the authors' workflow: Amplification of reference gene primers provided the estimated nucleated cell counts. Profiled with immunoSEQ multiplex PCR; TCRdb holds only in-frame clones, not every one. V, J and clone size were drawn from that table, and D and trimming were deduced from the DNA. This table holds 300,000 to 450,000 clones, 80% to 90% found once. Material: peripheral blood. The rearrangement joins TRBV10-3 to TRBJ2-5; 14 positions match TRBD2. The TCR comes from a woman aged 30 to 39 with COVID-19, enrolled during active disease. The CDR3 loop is CAISQGLAGGGGETQYF. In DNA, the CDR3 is TGTGCCATCAGTCAAGGACTAGCGGGAGGAGGTGGGGAGACCCAGTACTTC.